This TCR beta chain emerged from a study of CD8+ T cells in alopecia areata. The germline V gene encodes CDR1 SEHNR and CDR2 FQNEAQ (reference sequence). The V gene end was trimmed by 8 bases and the J gene end by 8 bases; junction bases not matched to a gene: 8. The CDR3 covers 12 residues. RNA, once extracted, was reverse transcribed into cDNA for use as the sequencing template. Libraries were prepared by immunoSEQ multiplex PCR; TCRdb keeps only in-frame clonotypes and omits some of them. The sample shows 130,000 or so clones, around 83% of them seen only once. Treatment defined: oral pan-JAK inhibitor, 5-10 mg twice daily.

The sequences come from CD8+ T cells sorted from blood, collected at week 4, from a patient treated with tofacitinib. This receptor was taken from a human donor with alopecia areata. This rearrangement joins TRBV7-9 to TRBJ1-2; TRBD1 agrees at 7 bases. The CDR3 reads CASGTAPLGYTF. The CDR3 region has the DNA TGTGCCAGCGGGACAGCTCCTCTGGGCTACACCTTC.